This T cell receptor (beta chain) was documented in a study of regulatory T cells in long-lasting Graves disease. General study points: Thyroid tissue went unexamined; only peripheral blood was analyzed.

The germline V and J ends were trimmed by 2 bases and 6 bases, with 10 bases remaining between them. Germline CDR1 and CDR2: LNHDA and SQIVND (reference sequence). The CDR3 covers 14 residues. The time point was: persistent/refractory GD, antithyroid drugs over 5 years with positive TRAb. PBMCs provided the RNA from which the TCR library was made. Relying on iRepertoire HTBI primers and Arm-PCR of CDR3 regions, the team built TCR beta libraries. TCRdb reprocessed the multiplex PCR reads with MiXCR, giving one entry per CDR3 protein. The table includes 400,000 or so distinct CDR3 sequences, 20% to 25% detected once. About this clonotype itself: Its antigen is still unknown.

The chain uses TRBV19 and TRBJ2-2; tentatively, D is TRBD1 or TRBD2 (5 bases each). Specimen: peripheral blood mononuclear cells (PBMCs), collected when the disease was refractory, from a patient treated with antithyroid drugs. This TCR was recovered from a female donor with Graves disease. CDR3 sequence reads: CASSIRGAAGELFF. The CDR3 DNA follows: TGTGCCAGTAGTATAAGAGGGGCGGCCGGGGAGCTGTTTTTT.